The clone carrying this T cell receptor beta chain has just a few counts. Its antigen is not known. Germline lookup yields CDR1 MGHRA and CDR2 YSYEKL. V was clipped by 0 bases and J by 0 bases, with 13 bases between them. This CDR3 has 17 residues. For the library, individual cDNA molecules each received unique molecular identifiers. Authors' data handling: The median was around 91,000 TCRs per sample, ranging roughly 23,224 to 750,000. TCRdb used MiXCR to reprocess the RACE reads, holding one entry per CDR3 protein. TCRdb's processing, not the authors' own work, is the source of the V and J calls. The data contain more than 75,000 distinct CDR3 sequences, approximately 8.6% of them singletons. Documented time point: healthy volunteer bleed at 6 weeks. Unfractionated whole blood served as the source for total RNA extraction. This sample stems from a study of human T cells and chemical hapten exposure. Study-wide results and caveats: No alteration of TCRs above 1 in 1000 frequency was seen with DPC sensitization.

This receptor was taken from a male donor in good health. Some clones in this sample may be carry-over from other donors' samples. Sequencing input: whole blood. The chain links TRBV4-1 to TRBJ2-3; tentative D call: TRBD2 (6 bases). CDR3 region: CASSQERMEGSTDTQYF. In DNA, the CDR3 is TGCGCCAGCAGCCAAGAGAGGATGGAGGGTAGCACAGATACGCAGTATTTT.